The 6 T cell receptor beta chains below all came from one sample that was sequenced in a study of shared clonotypes between healthy human individuals. Clones were read by immunoSEQ multiplex PCR, and TCRdb kept only the in-frame ones, dropping some. Found here are some 2.4 million clones, roughly 93% of them singletons; the top ten hold roughly 0.39%. Sequenced: naive CD4+ T cells from PBMCs. Subset here: CD45RA+ positively selected. The receptors derive from a man between 18 and 35 years old in good health. Some clones in this sample may be carry-over from other donors' samples.

This chain joins TRBV7-2 and TRBJ1-1; D remains unclear. Germline CDR1 and CDR2: SGHTA and FQGNSA. Deletions cut 0 bases from V and 0 bases from J, with 5 bases between. CDR3 length: 14 amino acids. CDR3 in DNA: TGTGCCAGCAGCTTAGCGCGGCTGAACACTGAAGCTTTCTTT. Translation: CASSLARLNTEAFF.

J is TRBJ2-2 and V is TRBV28; the D call may be TRBD1 or TRBD2 (5 bases each). The germline gives CDR1 MDHEN, CDR2 SYDVKM. The CDR3 runs to 15 residues. V was pared by 6 bases and J by 1 base, with 12 bases between. In DNA, the CDR3 is TGTGCCAGCAGGAGGGCCACAGGGAACACCGGGGAGCTGTTTTTT. Translating it yields CASRRATGNTGELFF.

The rearrangement joins TRBV5-1 to TRBJ2-1; the D is unclear. Germline CDR1 is SGHRS and CDR2 is YFSETQ. Deletions cut 0 bases from V and 4 bases from J, with 11 bases between. The CDR3 runs 15 residues. CDR3 region: CASSLGDLFYNEQFF. In nucleotides, the CDR3 is TGCGCCAGCAGCTTGGGGGATTTGTTTTACAATGAGCAGTTCTTC.

The CDR3 bases are TGCAGCTCAAGACAGGGAGGGAGAGATGAGCAGTTCTTC. Protein sequence: CSSRQGGRDEQFF. This rearrangement joins TRBV29-1 to TRBJ2-1, with D possibly called TRBD1 or TRBD2 (7 bases each). The CDR3 length is 13 residues. Trimming took off 8 bases at V and 8 bases at J, with 19 bases between the two ends. Germline CDR1 and CDR2: SQVTM and ANQGSEA.

This clone has a handful of counts. The V call is TRBV10-3, the J call TRBJ1-1, with D uncertain. CDR1 is ENHRY and CDR2 is SYGVKD in the germline V gene. There are 14 residues in the CDR3. Trimming removed 4 bases at V and 0 bases at J, with 9 bases between. CDR3 nucleotide sequence: TGTGCCATCAGTGGAAGGACGGTGAACACTGAAGCTTTCTTT. Residues: CAISGRTVNTEAFF.

This chain uses TRBV4-3 with TRBJ1-2; the match to TRBD1 covers 8 bases. The germline V gene encodes CDR1 LGHNA and CDR2 YSLEER. The CDR3 totals 18 residues. V lost 0 bases and J lost 4; bases outside the gene matches: 13. CDR3 residues: CASSQEVPGGGVGYGYTF. The CDR3 DNA sequence: TGCGCCAGCAGCCAAGAAGTTCCAGGGGGCGGAGTTGGCTATGGCTACACCTTC.